These 29 T cell receptor beta chains share one sample of origin, sequenced in a study of blood T cell repertoires in COVID-19. The table came from immunoSEQ multiplex PCR; TCRdb's copy has only in-frame clones and leaves some out. The sample comprises 90,000 to 120,000 clones, around 87% of which are singletons, and roughly 15% rests with the top ten. Input material: peripheral blood. The receptors here all came from a man aged 50-59 years with acute or convalescent COVID-19.

The chain carries TRBV6-1 and TRBJ2-4; no firm D call. This CDR3 is built from 13 residues. V lost 2 bases to trimming and J lost 6 bases, with 8 bases between them. The germline V gene has CDR1 MNHNS and CDR2 SASEGT. CDR3 DNA: TGTGCCAGCAGTGAATCATCCAGAAACATTCAGTACTTC. Amino acid sequence: CASSESSRNIQYF.

This chain uses TRBV7-9 with TRBJ2-5; D might be TRBD1 (6 bases). This CDR3 has 14 residues. The germline V gene has CDR1 SEHNR and CDR2 FQNEAQ (reference sequence). The ends were cut back, 5 bases at V and 5 bases at J, with 15 bases in the middle. The CDR3 coding sequence is TGTGCCAGCAGCAAAATTACAGGGATGGAGACCCAGTACTTC. Amino acid sequence: CASSKITGMETQYF.

In DNA, the CDR3 is TGCAGCGTGGGAACCGGGACTAGCGCTACCACCAACTACAATGAGCAGTTCTTC. This gives the protein CSVGTGTSATTNYNEQFF. The genes are TRBV29-1 and TRBJ2-1, with 10 bases fitting TRBD2. Germline V gene sequence: CDR1 SQVTM, CDR2 ANQGSEA. V shed 6 bases, J shed 3 bases, and the junction held 17 bases outside the gene matches. The CDR3 runs 18 residues.

This clone was picked up one time. V and J are TRBV11-3 and TRBJ2-7, with TRBD1 matching over 9 bases. The CDR3 has 15 amino acids. Germline CDR1 is SGHNT and CDR2 is YENEEA. V dropped 3 bases and J dropped 1; count of bases not matched to a gene: 4. DNA for the CDR3: TGTGCCAGCAGCTTTAGGGGGACAGGGTCCTACGAGCAGTACTTC. Translated, it gives CASSFRGTGSYEQYF.

The J gene is TRBJ2-2, the V gene TRBV28, with TRBD1 identical over 7 bases. This CDR3 has 14 amino acids. CDR1 is MDHEN, CDR2 SYDVKM, per germline. Trimming removed 6 bases from V and 4 bases from J; junction bases left unmatched: 5. The CDR3 coding sequence is TGTGCCAGCAGAAAGACAGGGCGCACCGGGGAGCTGTTTTTT. Its translation is CASRKTGRTGELFF.

This clone was seen only once. The V and J genes are TRBV5-1 and TRBJ1-1; 9 bases are a match to TRBD1. Trimming cost V 5 bases and J 5 bases; bases outside gene matches: 10. In germline, CDR1 is SGHRS, CDR2 YFSETQ. The CDR3 consists of 15 residues. The CDR3 region is CASSFSGTGTTEAFF. CDR3 in DNA: TGCGCCAGCAGTTTTTCCGGGACAGGGACTACTGAAGCTTTCTTT.

The rearrangement links TRBV6-5 to TRBJ2-1; D is possibly TRBD2 (5 bases). CDR1 and CDR2 from the germline V gene are MNHEY and SVGAGI. Between the trimmed V and J ends, which lost 0 bases and 2 bases, there was a span of 8 bases. The length of the CDR3 is 15 residues. The CDR3 reads CASSYSTGTYNEQFF. The CDR3 coding sequence is TGTGCCAGCAGTTACTCGACGGGGACCTACAATGAGCAGTTCTTC.

V is TRBV30 and J is TRBJ2-1, with D possibly being TRBD1 (5 bases). CDR3 length: 15 amino acids. V dropped 2 bases and J dropped 10 bases, with 21 bases sitting between them. Per germline, CDR1 GTSNPN and CDR2 SVGIG (reference sequence). CDR3 coding DNA: TGTGCCTGGAGTTTCAGGGTAAGGTATATGGAAGAGCAGTTCTTC. This gives the protein CAWSFRVRYMEEQFF.

The J gene is TRBJ2-3, the V gene TRBV2, with D possibly matching TRBD1 (5 bases). V gave up 4 bases and J gave up 8 bases, with 16 bases separating them. Per germline, CDR1 SNHLY and CDR2 FYNNEI. This CDR3 is built from 14 residues. CDR3 amino acids: CASSAGSPPGTQYF. The DNA for the CDR3 is TGTGCCAGCAGTGCAGGGTCTCCGCCGGGTACGCAGTATTTT.

The genes are TRBV11-2 and TRBJ1-3, with 8 bases that match TRBD1. Germline loops: CDR1 SGHAT, CDR2 FQNNGV. V shed 0 bases and J 3 bases; nucleotides not matched to a gene: 13. The CDR3 sequence is 19 residues long. CDR3 residues: CASSLDPAQGAFSGNTIYF. CDR3 nucleotides: TGTGCCAGCAGCTTAGACCCGGCGCAGGGGGCATTCAGTGGAAACACCATATATTTT. The full variable domain, with the rest looked up from reference TRBV11-2 and TRBJ1-3, is EAGVAQSPRYKIIEKRQSVAFWCNPISGHATLYWYQQILGQGPKLLIQFQNNGVVDDSQLPKDRFSAERLKGVDSTLKIQPAKLEDSAVYLCASSLDPAQGAFSGNTIYFGEGSWLTVV.

This clone was found a few times. The chain recombines TRBV7-2 with TRBJ1-4; a possible D gene is TRBD1 (6 bases). Germline CDR1 reads SGHTA; CDR2 reads FQGNSA. The CDR3 loop spans 15 amino acids. Trimming shortened V by 1 base and J by 8 bases, and 14 bases separated the two germline ends. The CDR3 loop reads CASSLDSGEEEKLFF. The CDR3 DNA reads TGTGCCAGCAGCTTAGATTCAGGGGAAGAGGAAAAACTGTTTTTT.

This clone was seen only once. The CDR3 spells CASSLGLDRGNEQYF. The DNA of the CDR3 is TGCGCCAGCAGCTTGGGGCTAGATCGGGGGAACGAGCAGTACTTC. V gene TRBV5-1 combines with J gene TRBJ2-7, with D possibly matching TRBD2 (6 bases). V lost 0 bases to trimming and J lost 5 bases, with 15 bases between them. The CDR3 length is 15 residues. Germline CDR1 and CDR2: SGHRS and YFSETQ.

This clone has only a few counts. This chain uses TRBV29-1 with TRBJ2-4; possibly TRBD2 for D (6 bases). The ends were cut back, 4 bases at V and 0 bases at J, with 13 bases in the middle. The CDR3 loop spans 15 amino acids. The germline CDR1 and CDR2 sequences are SQVTM and ANQGSEA. CDR3 loop: CSVAPSDLAKNIQYF. For the CDR3, the DNA is TGCAGCGTTGCCCCTAGCGATCTAGCCAAAAACATTCAGTACTTC.

This chain connects TRBV4-1 to TRBJ2-7, with TRBD1 matching over 11 bases. The V gene's germline CDR1 is MGHRA and CDR2 YSYEKL. The CDR3 sequence is 16 residues long. V was clipped by 4 bases and J by 4 bases; unmatched bases: 9. CDR3 residues: CASSRKMGQGVYEQYF. CDR3 in DNA: TGCGCCAGCAGCCGTAAAATGGGACAGGGGGTATACGAGCAGTACTTC.

Worth noting for this clone: Other DNA sequences from this sample encode an identical CDR3 as well. V gene TRBV20-1 combines with J gene TRBJ1-2; D gene uncertain. V lost 2 bases to trimming and J lost 4 bases, with 5 bases between them. Germline assignment: CDR1 DFQATT and CDR2 SNEGSKA (reference sequence). The CDR3 runs to 11 residues. CDR3 loop: CSARPSYGYTF. CDR3 nucleotides: TGCAGTGCTAGACCGAGCTATGGCTACACCTTC.

The CDR3 protein is CASSLSGAPKFF. The CDR3 nucleotides read TGTGCCAGTAGCCTTAGCGGGGCCCCTAAGTTCTTC. The chain couples TRBV19 to TRBJ2-1; the match to TRBD2 covers 8 bases. V lost 6 bases to trimming and J lost 14 bases; unmatched junction nucleotides: 9. CDR1 and CDR2 (germline): LNHDA, SQIVND (reference sequence). The CDR3 runs 12 residues. Drawing the rest from reference TRBV19 and TRBJ2-1, the complete variable domain is DGGITQSPKYLFRKEGQNVTLSCEQNLNHDAMYWYRQDPGQGLRLIYYSQIVNDFQKGDIAEGYSVSREKKESFPLTVTSAQKNPTAFYLCASSLSGAPKFFGPGTRLTVL.

The chain links TRBV28 to TRBJ1-2, with D perhaps matching TRBD1 (6 bases). CDR1 MDHEN and CDR2 SYDVKM come from the germline V gene. This CDR3 is built from 14 residues. Deletions cut 5 bases from V and 1 base from J, with 11 bases between. In nucleotides, the CDR3 is TGTGCCAGCAGTCCCGGACAGCGTAACTATGGCTACACCTTC. This codes for CASSPGQRNYGYTF.

The chain recombines TRBV7-9 with TRBJ1-4; D possibly corresponds to TRBD1 (5 bases). Germline V lookup: CDR1 SEHNR, CDR2 FQNEAQ (reference sequence). The CDR3 spans 15 residues. Trimming took 7 bases from V and 5 from J, leaving 17 bases between them. In DNA form, the CDR3 reads TGTGCCAGCAATCCTACAGGAGACGGGAATGAAAAACTGTTTTTT. It encodes CASNPTGDGNEKLFF.

This sequence joins TRBV3-1 (or the pseudogene TRBV3-2) and TRBJ2-2, with no clear D. The CDR3 is 14 residues long. Deletions cut 4 bases from V and 2 bases from J, with 8 bases between. Per the germline V gene, CDR1 is LGHDT and CDR2 is YNNKEL (reference sequence). The CDR3: CASSPKHNTGELFF. The CDR3 DNA follows: TGTGCCAGCAGCCCAAAGCATAACACCGGGGAGCTGTTTTTT.

This clone was observed a single time. The V gene is TRBV15, the J gene TRBJ2-3; 7 bases line up with TRBD2. Germline lookup yields CDR1 LNHNV and CDR2 YYDKDF (reference sequence). Trimming removed 0 bases from V and 3 bases from J; junction bases left unmatched: 3. The CDR3 runs 15 residues. CDR3: CATSRDGGMTDTQYF. Written as DNA, the CDR3 is TGTGCCACCAGCAGAGACGGGGGGATGACAGATACGCAGTATTTT. Combining the CDR3 with reference TRBV15 and TRBJ2-3 gives the whole variable domain DAMVIQNPRYQVTQFGKPVTLSCSQTLNHNVMYWYQQKSSQAPKLLFHYYDKDFNNEADTPDNFQSRRPNTSFCFLDIRSPGLGDTAMYLCATSRDGGMTDTQYFGPGTRLTVL.

The V gene is TRBV10-2, the J gene TRBJ1-6; TRBD1 matches at 8 bases. Germline CDR1 WSHSY, CDR2 SAAADI. This CDR3 has 14 residues. After removal of 8 bases from V and 1 base from J, the junction contained 1 base not matched to a gene. DNA of the CDR3: TGCGCCAGCGGACAGGGATCCTATAATTCACCCCTCCACTTT. The encoded protein is CASGQGSYNSPLHF.

The rearrangement uses TRBV10-3 and TRBJ2-5; D not certain. The V end lost 11 bases, the J end lost 0 bases, and 13 bases lay between the germline ends. Germline values: CDR1 ENHRY, CDR2 SYGVKD. The CDR3 runs to 13 residues. CDR3 amino acids: CAANRGDQETQYF. In DNA form, the CDR3 reads TGTGCCGCTAATCGAGGCGACCAAGAGACCCAGTACTTC.

The chain recombines TRBV12-3 or TRBV12-4 with TRBJ2-4; 8 bases fit TRBD1. Trimming took 5 bases from V and 9 from J; bases not matched to a gene: 6. This CDR3 has 13 amino acids. The CDR3 nucleotides read TGTGCCAGCAGTGAAGGACAGGGATCCATTCAGTACTTC. Its protein is CASSEGQGSIQYF.

CDR3 DNA sequence: TGCAGCGTTTGGGGACTAGCATACAATGAGCAGTTCTTC. Amino acids: CSVWGLAYNEQFF. V is TRBV29-1 and J is TRBJ2-1, with 9 bases matching TRBD2. V was pared by 5 bases and J by 4 bases, with 3 bases of the junction left unmatched. This CDR3 has 13 residues. Germline V gene data show CDR1 as SQVTM and CDR2 as ANQGSEA.

The V and J genes are TRBV3-1 (or the pseudogene TRBV3-2) and TRBJ2-3; a possible D gene is TRBD1 (6 bases). CDR1 is LGHDT and CDR2 is YNNKEL in the germline V gene (reference sequence). This CDR3 contains 18 residues. With 3 bases removed from V and 4 bases from J, the gap between germline ends came to 23 bases. The CDR3 reads CASSHPSTGRRGADTQYF. DNA for the CDR3: TGTGCCAGCAGCCACCCTTCGACAGGAAGAAGGGGTGCAGATACGCAGTATTTT.

Sample share makes this clone medium-sized (0.01 to 0.1%). The chain employs TRBV4-2 and TRBJ2-1; 7 nucleotides match TRBD2. Germline V gives CDR1 LGHNA, CDR2 YNFKEQ. V dropped 0 bases and J dropped 0; count of bases not matched to a gene: 5. This CDR3 region has 17 residues. CDR3 DNA sequence: TGTGCCAGCAGCCAAGATCCCGCGGGAGCCTCCTACAATGAGCAGTTCTTC. This codes for CASSQDPAGASYNEQFF.

The chain employs TRBV19 and TRBJ2-1; 9 bases agree with TRBD2. Germline CDR1 and CDR2: LNHDA and SQIVND (reference sequence). The CDR3 consists of 17 residues. Trimming at V came to 5 bases and at J to 8 bases, leaving 16 bases not matched to a gene. The CDR3 sequence: CASSLKPPASGIYEQFF. As DNA, the CDR3 is TGTGCCAGTAGTCTTAAACCCCCTGCTAGCGGGATATATGAGCAGTTCTTC.

A word on this clone: A read error may produce the germline difference seen at one junction end. The chain employs TRBV30 and TRBJ2-7; 8 nucleotides match TRBD1. CDR1 is GTSNPN and CDR2 is SVGIG in the germline V gene (reference sequence). The CDR3 has 14 residues. CDR3 in amino acids: CAWRPWDRTYEQYF. The CDR3 DNA is TGTGCTTGGAGGCCTTGGGACAGGACTTACGAGCAGTACTTC.

CDR3 coding DNA: TGTGCCAGCAGCCCACTAGCGGGAGGGTACGAGCAGTACTTC. Protein sequence: CASSPLAGGYEQYF. This rearrangement joins TRBV7-9 to TRBJ2-7; 13 positions agree with TRBD2. Germline V gives CDR1 SEHNR, CDR2 FQNEAQ (reference sequence). The CDR3 runs to 14 residues. The J segment lost 4 bases and the V segment lost 5 bases, leaving 2 bases of the junction unmatched.